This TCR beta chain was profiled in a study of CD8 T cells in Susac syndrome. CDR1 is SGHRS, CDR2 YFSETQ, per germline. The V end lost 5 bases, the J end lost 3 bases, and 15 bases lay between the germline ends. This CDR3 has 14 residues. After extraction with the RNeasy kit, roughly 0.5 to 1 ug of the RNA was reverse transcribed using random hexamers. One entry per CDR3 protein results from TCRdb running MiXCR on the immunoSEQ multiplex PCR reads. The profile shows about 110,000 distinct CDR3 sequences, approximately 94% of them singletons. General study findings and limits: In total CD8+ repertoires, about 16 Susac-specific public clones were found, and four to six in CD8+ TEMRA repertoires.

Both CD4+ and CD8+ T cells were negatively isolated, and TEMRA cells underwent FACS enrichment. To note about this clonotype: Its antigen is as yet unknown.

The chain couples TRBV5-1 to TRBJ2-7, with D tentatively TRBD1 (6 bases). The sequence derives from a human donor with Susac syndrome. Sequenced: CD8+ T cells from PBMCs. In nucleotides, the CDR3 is TGCGCCAGCAGGGCCCACAGGGACCACTACGAGCAGTACTTC. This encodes CASRAHRDHYEQYF.